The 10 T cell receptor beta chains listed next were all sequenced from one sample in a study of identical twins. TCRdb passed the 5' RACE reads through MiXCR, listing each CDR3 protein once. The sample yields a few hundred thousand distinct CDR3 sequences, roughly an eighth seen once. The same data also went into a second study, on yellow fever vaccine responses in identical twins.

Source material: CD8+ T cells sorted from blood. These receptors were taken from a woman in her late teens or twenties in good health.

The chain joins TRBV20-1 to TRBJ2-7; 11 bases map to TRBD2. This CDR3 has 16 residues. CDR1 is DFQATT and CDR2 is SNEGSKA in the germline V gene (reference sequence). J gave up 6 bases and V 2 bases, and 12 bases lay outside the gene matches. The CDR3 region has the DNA TGCAGTGCTAGATCCGGGACTAGCGGAGGCCCCCCCGAGCAGTACTTC. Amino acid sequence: CSARSGTSGGPPEQYF.

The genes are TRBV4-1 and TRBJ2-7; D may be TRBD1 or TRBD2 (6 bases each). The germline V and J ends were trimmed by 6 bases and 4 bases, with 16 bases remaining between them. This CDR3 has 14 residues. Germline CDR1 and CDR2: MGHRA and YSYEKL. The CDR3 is CASRPRLGGYEQYF. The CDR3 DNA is TGCGCCAGCAGACCTAGACTAGGGGGGTACGAGCAGTACTTC.

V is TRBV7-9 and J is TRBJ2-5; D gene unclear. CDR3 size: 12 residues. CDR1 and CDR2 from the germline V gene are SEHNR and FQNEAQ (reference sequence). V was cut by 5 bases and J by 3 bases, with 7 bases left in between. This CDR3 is CASSPPEETQYF. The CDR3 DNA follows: TGTGCCAGCAGCCCACCCGAAGAGACCCAGTACTTC.

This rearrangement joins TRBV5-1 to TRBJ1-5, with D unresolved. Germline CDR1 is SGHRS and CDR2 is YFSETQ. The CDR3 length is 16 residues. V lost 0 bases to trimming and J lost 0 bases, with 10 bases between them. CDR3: CASSLGRRGSNQPQHF. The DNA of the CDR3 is TGCGCCAGCAGCTTGGGCCGACGGGGTAGCAATCAGCCCCAGCATTTT.

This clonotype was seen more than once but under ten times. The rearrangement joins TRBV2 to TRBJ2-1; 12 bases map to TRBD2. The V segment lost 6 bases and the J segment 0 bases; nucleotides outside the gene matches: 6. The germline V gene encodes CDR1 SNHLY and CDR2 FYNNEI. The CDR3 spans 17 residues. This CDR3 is CASRGLAGGSSYNEQFF. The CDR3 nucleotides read TGTGCCAGCAGGGGGCTAGCGGGAGGGAGCTCCTACAATGAGCAGTTCTTC.

In nucleotides, the CDR3 is TGTGCCAGCAGCAACTCGACGTGGGTCTACCAAGAGACCCAGTACTTC. Its translation: CASSNSTWVYQETQYF. This chain joins TRBV7-9 and TRBJ2-5; D is ambiguous. In germline, CDR1 is SEHNR, CDR2 FQNEAQ (reference sequence). V lost 5 bases and J 0 bases, leaving 16 bases between the germline ends. The CDR3 extends over 16 amino acids.

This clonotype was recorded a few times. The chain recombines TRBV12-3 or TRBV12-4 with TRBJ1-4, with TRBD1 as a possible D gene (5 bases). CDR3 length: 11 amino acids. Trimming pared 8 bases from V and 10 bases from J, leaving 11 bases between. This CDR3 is CASFSGGKLFF. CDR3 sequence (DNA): TGTGCCAGCTTCTCGGGGGGAAAACTGTTTTTT.

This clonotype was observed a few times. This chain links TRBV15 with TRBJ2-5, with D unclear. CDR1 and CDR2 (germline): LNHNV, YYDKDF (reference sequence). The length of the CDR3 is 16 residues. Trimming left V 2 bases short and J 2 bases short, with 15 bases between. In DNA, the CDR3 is TGTGCCACCAGCAGATCGGGCCTTACGCGGCAAGAGACCCAGTACTTC. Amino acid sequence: CATSRSGLTRQETQYF.

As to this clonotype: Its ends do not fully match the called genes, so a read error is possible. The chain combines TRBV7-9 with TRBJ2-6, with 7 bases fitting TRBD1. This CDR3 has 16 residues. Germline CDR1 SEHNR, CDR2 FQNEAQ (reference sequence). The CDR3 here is CASSLEGALGANALTF. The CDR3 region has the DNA TGTGCCAGCAGCTTAGAGGGGGCGCTCGGGGCCAACGCCCTGACTTTC.

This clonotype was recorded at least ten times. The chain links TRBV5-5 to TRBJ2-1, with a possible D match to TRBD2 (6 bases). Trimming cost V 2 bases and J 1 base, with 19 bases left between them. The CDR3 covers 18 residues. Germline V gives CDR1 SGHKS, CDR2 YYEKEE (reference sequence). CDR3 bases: TGTGCCAGCAGCTTTTATCTAGCGACACACCCTTCCTACAATGAGCAGTTCTTC. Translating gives CASSFYLATHPSYNEQFF.